A single sample gave rise to the 10 T cell receptor beta chains below, sequenced in a study of blood T cell repertoires in COVID-19. TCRdb's copy holds only in-frame clones and misses some; the assay was immunoSEQ multiplex PCR. This sample has about 67,000 clones, with 85% to 90% found just once. The sample consisted of peripheral blood. These TCRs come from a man aged 50-60 years with active COVID-19.

This chain joins TRBV13 and TRBJ2-3, with TRBD2 as a possible D gene (6 bases). Per the germline V gene, CDR1 is PRHDT and CDR2 is FYEKMQ (reference sequence). This CDR3 contains 16 residues. Trimming took off 3 bases at V and 4 bases at J, with 17 bases between the two ends. The CDR3 DNA reads as TGTGCCAGCAGCTTCGAAGTGAGGGAGGCGGCAGATACGCAGTATTTT. It specifies CASSFEVREAADTQYF.

The rearrangement links TRBV7-2 to TRBJ1-1, with 10 bases that match TRBD1. The CDR3 sequence is 15 residues long. V gave up 3 bases and J gave up 5 bases; unmatched junction bases: 6. Germline CDR1 is SGHTA and CDR2 is FQGNSA. In nucleotides, the CDR3 is TGTGCCAGCAGCTTGCTCCGGGACAGGGGAACTGAAGCTTTCTTT. Its translation: CASSLLRDRGTEAFF.

The chain carries TRBV7-2 and TRBJ2-1; 7 nucleotides line up with TRBD2. CDR1 is SGHTA and CDR2 is FQGNSA in the germline V gene. V shed 5 bases and J 7 bases; nucleotides not matched to a gene: 11. This CDR3 has 15 amino acids. The CDR3: CASSPGASGLNEQFF. The CDR3 DNA reads as TGTGCCAGCAGCCCCGGGGCTAGCGGCCTAAATGAGCAGTTCTTC.

The chain uses TRBV18 and TRBJ1-1; no clear D. Germline CDR1 and CDR2: KGHSH and LQKENI. The V and J ends lost 2 bases and 5 bases respectively, with 15 bases between them. This CDR3 region has 15 residues. The CDR3 region has the DNA TGTGCCAGCTCACCAGGGGTAGCCCGGGAGACTGAAGCTTTCTTT. Protein product: CASSPGVARETEAFF.

Notes on this clone: The junction departs from the called germline gene at one end, perhaps through a read error. This chain joins TRBV7-7 and TRBJ2-2; 8 nucleotides align to TRBD1. Germline V gene data show CDR1 as SSHAT and CDR2 as FNYEAQ (reference sequence). CDR3 length equals 17 residues. The CDR3 DNA sequence: TGTGCTAGCAGCCCCGGCTCCCCAGGGGGCGGATCCGGGGAGCTGTTTTTT. Translation: CASSPGSPGGGSGELFF.

The CDR3 sequence: CSVDQGAVNTEAFF. CDR3 nucleotide sequence: TGCAGCGTTGATCAGGGGGCGGTGAACACTGAAGCTTTCTTT. The gene calls are TRBV29-1 and TRBJ1-1, with 8 bases that match TRBD1. The CDR3 runs to 14 residues. Per germline, CDR1 SQVTM and CDR2 ANQGSEA. Germline trimming cut 3 bases from V and 0 bases from J; bases unmatched to any gene: 3.

The chain employs TRBV5-1 and TRBJ2-1; 7 positions agree with TRBD1. The CDR3 runs to 15 residues. Trimming removed 0 bases from V and 3 bases from J; junction bases left unmatched: 3. The germline CDR1 and CDR2 sequences are SGHRS and YFSETQ. The CDR3 protein is CASSLGQGYYNEQFF. CDR3 DNA sequence: TGCGCCAGCAGCTTGGGACAGGGCTACTACAATGAGCAGTTCTTC.

V and J are TRBV5-6 and TRBJ1-4; D gene unclear. The CDR3 consists of 14 residues. V dropped 0 bases and J dropped 8 bases, with 11 bases sitting between them. Looked up from germline, CDR1 is SGHDT and CDR2 is YYEEEE. The CDR3 nucleotides read TGTGCCAGCAGCTTGGCCCTTTTCGGGGAAAAACTGTTTTTT. Its translation is CASSLALFGEKLFF.

This clone was seen only a few times. CDR3 sequence (DNA): TGTGCCAGTAGTGGACTAGCGGGAGGGAGAGATACGCAGTATTTT. Residues: CASSGLAGGRDTQYF. The chain has TRBV19 and TRBJ2-3; 15 bases map to TRBD2. V dropped 5 bases and J dropped 5; count of bases not matched to a gene: 2. CDR3 length: 15 residues. Germline loops: CDR1 LNHDA, CDR2 SQIVND (reference sequence).

This rearrangement joins TRBV6-5 to TRBJ2-7; D is possibly TRBD1 (5 bases). The length of the CDR3 is 13 residues. CDR1 and CDR2 (germline): MNHEY, SVGAGI. V was clipped by 4 bases and J by 5 bases, with 12 bases between them. The CDR3 DNA reads as TGTGCCAGCAGTTGGGCAGGGTCGGACGAGCAGTACTTC. Amino acids: CASSWAGSDEQYF.